This T cell receptor (beta chain) was documented in a study of T cells after yellow fever vaccination. Study results and limitations: The CD4 and CD8 compartments had a small share of their clonotypes in common. The study re-detected most primary-vaccination clones after the booster (96% CD4, 85% to 90% CD8).

In making TCR cDNA, 5'RACE template switching added a universal primer site and UMIs to it. TCRdb used MiXCR to reprocess the 5' RACE reads, holding one entry per CDR3 protein. Here the sample spans hundreds of thousands of distinct CDR3 sequences, 9% to 15% being singletons. The junction had 2 bases not matched to a gene; V was cut back by 4 bases and J by 4 bases. This CDR3 has 13 amino acids. Germline CDR1 is DFQATT and CDR2 is SNEGSKA (reference sequence). With regard to this clonotype: Antigen: not known.

Material: PBMCs, obtained on the day of the yellow fever booster vaccination. V is TRBV20-1 and J is TRBJ2-2; 8 nucleotides match TRBD2. This clonotype was sampled from a man in his thirties or forties who received the YFV17D yellow fever vaccine. CDR3 DNA sequence: TGCAGTGCTACGAGCGGGAGCACCGGGGAGCTGTTTTTT. Protein product: CSATSGSTGELFF.